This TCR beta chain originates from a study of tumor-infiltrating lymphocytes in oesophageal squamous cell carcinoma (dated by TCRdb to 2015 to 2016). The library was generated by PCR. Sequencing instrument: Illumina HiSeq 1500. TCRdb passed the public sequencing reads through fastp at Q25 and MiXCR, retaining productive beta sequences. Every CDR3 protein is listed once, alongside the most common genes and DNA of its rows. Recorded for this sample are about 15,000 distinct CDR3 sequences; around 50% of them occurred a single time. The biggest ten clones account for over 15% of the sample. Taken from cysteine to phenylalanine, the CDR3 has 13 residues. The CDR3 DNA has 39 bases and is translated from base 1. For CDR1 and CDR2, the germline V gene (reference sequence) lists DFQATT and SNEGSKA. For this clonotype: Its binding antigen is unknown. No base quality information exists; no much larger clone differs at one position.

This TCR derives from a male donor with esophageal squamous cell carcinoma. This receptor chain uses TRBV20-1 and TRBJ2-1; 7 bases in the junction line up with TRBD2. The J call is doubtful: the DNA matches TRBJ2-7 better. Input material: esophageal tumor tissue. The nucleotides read TGCAGTGCTTGGGAAACTAGCGACCACGAGCAGTACTTC. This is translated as CSAWETSDHEQYF.